The T cell receptor (beta chain) described here comes from a study of vaccination effects on CD4 cells after COVID-19. Study observations and caveats: Pronounced clonal contraction occurred in clones induced by infection and by vaccine late after vaccination.

Before sequencing took place, the ViraFEST assay used viral peptide pools to expand antigen-specific CD4+ T cells. Culture proceeded for nine to eleven days, and CD4+ T cells were then isolated. By PCR, the person was confirmed to have had SARS-CoV-2 infection between March and December 2020. This CDR3 spans 23 amino acids. The V gene lost 0 bases and the J gene lost 8 bases, with 38 bases spanning the gap. As for this clone: As yet, its antigen is unknown.

The assay was immunoSEQ multiplex PCR, and TCRdb's table has in-frame clones only and misses some. Found here are 20,000 to 25,000 clones, just under 75% of them singletons; the top ten hold about 40%. V usage is TRBV23-1 and J usage is TRBJ2-1; D is undetermined. TRBV23-1 is sorted into the ORF group, with uncertain function. The input for sequencing was CD4+ T cells from PBMCs cultured with a peptide pool, taken before COVID-19 vaccination. The sequence was collected from a human donor who had a prior SARS-CoV-2 infection. Here the CDR3 DNA reads TGCGCCAGCAGTCAATCTCCTGGTTTCGCGTACTCCGTCCTCTTGGCCCTTGGTTATGAGCAGTTCTTC. Protein: CASSQSPGFAYSVLLALGYEQFF.